A selection of T cell receptor beta chains follows, all from one sample in a study of T cells after posttransplantation cyclophosphamide. Sequencing used immunoSEQ multiplex PCR; TCRdb keeps in-frame clones, though not all of them. The sample consists of about 2,800 clones, 70% to 90% of them appearing once. The specimen was CD8+ T cells sorted from PBMCs. The receptors originated from a woman aged 50 to 60 in good health and a related stem cell transplant donor. Each CDR3 is given with its conserved first and last residue. The D gene is left open where the match is weak. Not all rows give a size; the values are once, few, many and, for expanded clones, a class.

D,size,J,V,CDR3,DNA
TRBD2,NA,TRBJ2-5,TRBV2,CASSVQRGVVQETQYF,TGTGCCAGCAGTGTCCAGCGGGGGGTGGTGCAAGAGACCCAGTACTTC
NA,once,TRBJ2-1,TRBV27,CASSYGSSRDEQFF,TGTGCCAGCAGTTACGGGAGCTCGAGAGATGAGCAGTTCTTC
TRBD1,NA,TRBJ1-1,TRBV27,CATHRGFEAFF,TGTGCCACCCACAGGGGGTTTGAAGCTTTCTTT
TRBD2,NA,TRBJ2-7,TRBV2,CASSEVASGYEQYF,TGTGCCAGCAGTGAAGTTGCTAGCGGATACGAGCAGTACTTC
NA,NA,TRBJ1-1,TRBV9,CASSVSWQGTEAFF,TGTGCCAGCAGCGTTTCGTGGCAGGGGACTGAAGCTTTCTTT
NA,NA,TRBJ1-2,TRBV4-1,CASSPSQGADGYTF,TGCGCCAGCAGCCCGAGCCAGGGCGCTGATGGCTACACCTTC
NA,NA,TRBJ2-7,TRBV18,CASSPASGQYEQYF,TGTGCCAGCTCACCGGCGTCAGGGCAATACGAGCAGTACTTC
TRBD1,NA,TRBJ2-3,TRBV7-2,CASTTLQGALNTDTQYF,TGTGCCAGCACTACTCTACAGGGGGCGCTTAACACAGATACGCAGTATTTT
TRBD2,NA,TRBJ2-1,TRBV19,CASRLAGASLNEQFF,TGTGCCAGTAGGCTAGCGGGAGCCTCCCTAAATGAGCAGTTCTTC
NA,NA,TRBJ2-1,TRBV6-5,CASRGALDEQFF,TGTGCCAGCAGGGGGGCCTTGGATGAGCAGTTCTTC
NA,NA,TRBJ1-1,TRBV12-1,CASSSWTEINTEAFF,TGTGCCAGCAGCTCATGGACAGAGATAAACACTGAAGCTTTCTTT
NA,NA,TRBJ2-5,TRBV19,CASSILGAGKTQYF,TGTGCCAGTAGTATATTGGGGGCCGGAAAGACCCAGTACTTC
TRBD1,few,TRBJ2-1,TRBV6-1,CASSVLRDRGLNEQFF,TGTGCCAGCAGTGTTCTCCGGGACAGGGGGCTTAATGAGCAGTTCTTC
NA,NA,TRBJ2-1,TRBV5-6,CASSLSGPYNEQFF,TGTGCCAGCAGCCTGAGCGGGCCCTACAATGAGCAGTTCTTC
TRBD2,NA,TRBJ2-7,TRBV6-1,CASIEGAGAYEQYF,TGTGCCAGCATCGAAGGGGCGGGGGCCTACGAGCAGTACTTC
NA,NA,TRBJ2-2,TRBV5-4,CASSLSDPNTGELFF,TGTGCCAGCAGCCTTAGCGACCCGAACACCGGGGAGCTGTTTTTT
NA,NA,TRBJ2-2,TRBV4-1,CASSQGEFGELFF,TGCGCCAGCAGCCAAGGGGAGTTCGGGGAGCTGTTTTTT
TRBD2,NA,TRBJ2-3,TRBV9,CASSVAAGWGLPITDTQYF,TGTGCCAGCAGCGTAGCCGCAGGGTGGGGACTACCAATAACAGATACGCAGTATTTT
NA,NA,TRBJ2-1,TRBV6-1,CASSEAGPPYNEQFF,TGTGCCAGCAGTGAAGCGGGGCCCCCCTACAATGAGCAGTTCTTC
NA,NA,TRBJ2-3,TRBV23-1,CASSTSQGTDTQYF,TGCGCCAGCAGTACGTCACAGGGCACAGATACGCAGTATTTT
TRBD1,NA,TRBJ1-6,TRBV5-4,CASSWGTGGDSPLHF,TGTGCCAGCAGCTGGGGGACAGGGGGCGATTCACCCCTCCACTTT
NA,NA,TRBJ1-5,TRBV11-2,CASSLSRVQPQHF,TGTGCCAGCAGCTTGTCCAGGGTGCAGCCCCAGCATTTT
TRBD2,NA,TRBJ2-7,TRBV19,CASIGTSGGANEQYF,TGTGCCAGTATTGGGACTAGCGGGGGGGCGAACGAGCAGTACTTC
NA,NA,TRBJ2-1,TRBV4-1,CASSQVGRQSYNEQFF,TGCGCCAGCAGCCAAGTGGGGCGTCAGTCCTACAATGAGCAGTTCTTC
NA,NA,TRBJ1-5,TRBV21-1,CASSKDLNDRGRSNQPQHF,TGTGCCAGCAGCAAAGATCTTAATGACAGGGGCAGGAGCAATCAGCCCCAGCATTTT
NA,NA,TRBJ2-3,TRBV5-6,CASSLLDGGAQYF,TGTGCCAGCAGCTTATTGGACGGGGGTGCGCAGTATTTT
NA,NA,TRBJ1-5,TRBV5-1,CASSLEGRNQPQHF,TGCGCCAGCAGCTTGGAGGGGCGCAATCAGCCCCAGCATTTT
NA,NA,TRBJ2-1,TRBV11-3,CASSSNAAGAFNEQFF,TGTGCCAGCAGCTCGAACGCTGCGGGGGCCTTCAATGAGCAGTTCTTC
NA,NA,TRBJ2-3,TRBV7-9,CASSLDGGSTDTQYF,TGTGCCAGCAGCTTAGATGGGGGCAGCACAGATACGCAGTATTTT
TRBD2,NA,TRBJ2-1,TRBV4-1,CASSQDWEGLYNEQFF,TGCGCCAGCAGCCAAGACTGGGAGGGCCTCTACAATGAGCAGTTCTTC
TRBD2,NA,TRBJ2-7,TRBV27,CASSLSGLAGTYEQYF,TGTGCCAGCAGTTTATCCGGACTAGCGGGTACCTACGAGCAGTACTTC
TRBD1,NA,TRBJ1-4,TRBV18,CASSPPRTGRINEKLFF,TGTGCCAGCTCACCACCCCGGACAGGGAGGATTAATGAAAAACTGTTTTTT
NA,NA,TRBJ1-1,TRBV2,CASTPGVMNTEAFF,TGTGCCAGCACCCCCGGGGTCATGAACACTGAAGCTTTCTTT
NA,NA,TRBJ1-1,TRBV28,CASSFGSLGGTEAFF,TGTGCCAGCAGTTTTGGGTCGCTAGGGGGTACTGAAGCTTTCTTT
TRBD1,NA,TRBJ1-2,TRBV2,CASSEEAQGDYGYTF,TGTGCCAGCAGTGAAGAGGCACAGGGGGACTATGGCTACACCTTC
NA,few,TRBJ1-1,TRBV28,CASSLFRHWGVNTEAFF,TGTGCCAGCAGTTTATTCCGTCACTGGGGAGTGAACACTGAAGCTTTCTTT
NA,NA,TRBJ1-1,TRBV7-6,CASSPISLNTEAFF,TGTGCCAGCAGCCCTATCTCTCTGAACACTGAAGCTTTCTTT
NA,NA,TRBJ1-2,TRBV4-2,CASSHHGGALYGYTF,TGTGCCAGCAGCCACCACGGGGGGGCTCTCTATGGCTACACCTTC
TRBD1,once,TRBJ1-2,TRBV27,CASSLKAGGWYGYTF,TGTGCCAGCAGTTTAAAGGCAGGGGGATGGTATGGCTACACCTTC
TRBD1,NA,TRBJ1-2,TRBV27,CASSPTGAGYTF,TGTGCCAGCAGTCCGACAGGGGCCGGCTACACCTTC
TRBD1,NA,TRBJ1-1,TRBV5-1,CASSFRDDRGEAFF,TGCGCCAGCAGCTTCCGCGATGACAGGGGTGAAGCTTTCTTT
TRBD1,once,TRBJ2-7,TRBV2,CAALGGLTSYEQYF,TGTGCCGCCCTAGGGGGCCTGACCTCCTACGAGCAGTACTTC
NA,NA,TRBJ2-7,TRBV2,CASSPWPGVNEQYF,TGTGCCAGCAGCCCCTGGCCTGGAGTTAACGAGCAGTACTTC
NA,NA,TRBJ1-2,TRBV10-1,CASSPLVRSRKIYGYTF,TGCGCCAGCAGTCCTCTAGTAAGATCGCGAAAGATCTATGGCTACACCTTC
NA,NA,TRBJ2-2,TRBV25-1,CAVLAGELFF,TGTGCCGTCCTTGCCGGGGAGCTGTTTTTT
TRBD1,NA,TRBJ1-2,TRBV6-4,CASSSGQGIYGYTF,TGTGCCAGCAGTTCGGGACAGGGGATCTATGGCTACACCTTC
TRBD1,NA,TRBJ2-7,TRBV7-2,CASSGATGNEQYF,TGTGCCAGCAGCGGAGCGACAGGGAACGAGCAGTACTTC
NA,NA,TRBJ2-6,TRBV27,CASSAGSGANVLTF,TGTGCCAGCAGTGCAGGGTCTGGGGCCAACGTCCTGACTTTC
TRBD2,NA,TRBJ2-7,TRBV10-3,CAIQASGGYEQYF,TGTGCCATCCAAGCTAGCGGAGGTTACGAGCAGTACTTC
NA,NA,TRBJ2-7,TRBV10-1,CASSETGQNYEQYF,TGCGCCAGCAGTGAGACTGGACAGAACTACGAGCAGTACTTC
NA,NA,TRBJ1-2,TRBV7-9,CASSLVGQEINYGYTF,TGTGCCAGCAGCTTAGTTGGACAAGAGATTAACTATGGCTACACCTTC
TRBD2,once,TRBJ2-3,TRBV13,CASSLAGGRTDTQYF,TGTGCCAGCAGCTTGGCGGGGGGCCGCACAGATACGCAGTATTTT
NA,once,TRBJ1-1,TRBV10-2,CASRWAGVSDTEAFF,TGCGCCAGCAGATGGGCAGGGGTAAGTGACACTGAAGCTTTCTTT